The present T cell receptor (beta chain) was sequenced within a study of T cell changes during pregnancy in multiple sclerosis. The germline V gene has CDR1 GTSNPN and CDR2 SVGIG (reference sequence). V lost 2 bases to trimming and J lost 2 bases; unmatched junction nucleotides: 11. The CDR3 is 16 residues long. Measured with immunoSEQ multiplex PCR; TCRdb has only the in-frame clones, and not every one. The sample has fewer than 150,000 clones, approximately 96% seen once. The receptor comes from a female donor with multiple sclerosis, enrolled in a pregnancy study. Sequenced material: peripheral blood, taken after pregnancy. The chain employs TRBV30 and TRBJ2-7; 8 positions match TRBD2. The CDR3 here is CAWSPISGLGTYEQYF. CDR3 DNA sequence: TGTGCCTGGAGTCCAATCTCGGGACTAGGGACCTACGAGCAGTACTTC.